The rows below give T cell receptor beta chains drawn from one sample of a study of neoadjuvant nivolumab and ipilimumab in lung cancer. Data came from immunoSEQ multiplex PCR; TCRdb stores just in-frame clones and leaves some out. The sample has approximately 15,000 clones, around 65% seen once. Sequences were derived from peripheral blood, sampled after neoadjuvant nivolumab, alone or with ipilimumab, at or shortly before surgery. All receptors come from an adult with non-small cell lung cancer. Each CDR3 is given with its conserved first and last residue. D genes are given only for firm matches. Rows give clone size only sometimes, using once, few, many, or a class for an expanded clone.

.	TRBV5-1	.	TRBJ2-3	CASSLWRLNTDTQYF	TGCGCCAGCAGCTTATGGCGACTTAACACAGATACGCAGTATTTT
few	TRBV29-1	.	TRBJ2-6	CSVEGQTLPSGANVLTF	TGCAGCGTTGAAGGGCAGACCTTGCCGTCTGGGGCCAACGTCCTGACTTTC
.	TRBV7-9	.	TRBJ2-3	CASSLEVVWGATDTQYF	TGTGCCAGCAGCTTAGAAGTAGTTTGGGGAGCCACAGATACGCAGTATTTT
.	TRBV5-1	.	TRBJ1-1	CASSQSIRRATEAFF	TGCGCCAGCAGCCAATCCATTCGCAGGGCCACTGAAGCTTTCTTT
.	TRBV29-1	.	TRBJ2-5	CSVGTGGSETQYF	TGCAGCGTTGGAACAGGTGGGTCGGAGACCCAGTACTTC
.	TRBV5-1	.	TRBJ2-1	CASGQQGGAYNEQFF	TGCGCCAGCGGACAACAGGGTGGCGCCTACAATGAGCAGTTCTTC
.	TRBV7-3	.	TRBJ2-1	CASSLTAGPEGEQFF	TGTGCCAGCAGCTTAACGGCGGGACCAGAAGGGGAGCAGTTCTTC
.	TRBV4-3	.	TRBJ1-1	CASSQDRVMEAFF	TGCGCCAGCAGCCAAGATCGGGTCATGGAAGCTTTCTTT
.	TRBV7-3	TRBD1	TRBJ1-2	CASSRRQGYGYTF	TGTGCCAGCAGCCGCCGACAGGGCTATGGCTACACCTTC
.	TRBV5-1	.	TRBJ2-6	CASSLVAQLLSGANVLTF	TGCGCCAGCAGCTTGGTCGCGCAGCTCCTCTCTGGAGCCAACGTCCTGACTTTC
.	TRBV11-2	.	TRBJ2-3	CASSFRNLGSWRDTQYF	TGTGCCAGCAGCTTTCGAAATCTCGGGAGTTGGAGAGATACGCAGTATTTT
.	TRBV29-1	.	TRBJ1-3	CSVGYSSGNTIYF	TGCAGCGTGGGATACAGCTCTGGAAACACCATATATTTT
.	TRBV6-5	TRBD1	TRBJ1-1	CASRGDRSEAFF	TGTGCCAGCAGGGGGGACAGGTCCGAAGCTTTCTTT
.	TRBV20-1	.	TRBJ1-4	CSALSREKLFF	TGCAGTGCCCTTAGCCGTGAAAAACTGTTTTTT
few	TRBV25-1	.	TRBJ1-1	CASSERWNTEAFF	TGTGCCAGCAGTGAACGGTGGAACACTGAAGCTTTCTTT
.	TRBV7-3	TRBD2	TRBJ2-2	CASSRSSGMDTGELFF	TGTGCCAGCAGCCGCTCTAGCGGGATGGACACCGGGGAGCTGTTTTTT
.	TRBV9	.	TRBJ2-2	CASSVVGGTGELFF	TGTGCCAGCAGCGTAGTCGGAGGTACCGGGGAGCTGTTTTTT
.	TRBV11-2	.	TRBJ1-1	CASSLRQNLGAFF	TGTGCCAGCAGCTTACGACAGAACCTGGGAGCTTTCTTT
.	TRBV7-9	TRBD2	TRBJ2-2	CASSRPGLAVFTGELFF	TGTGCCAGCAGCCGCCCGGGACTAGCGGTATTCACCGGGGAGCTGTTTTTT
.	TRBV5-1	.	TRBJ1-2	CASSLIPENYGYTF	TGCGCCAGCAGCTTGATCCCGGAGAACTATGGCTACACCTTC
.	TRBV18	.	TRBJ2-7	CASSPPGLQYEQYF	TGTGCCAGCTCACCACCCGGACTTCAGTACGAGCAGTACTTC
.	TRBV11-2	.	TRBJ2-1	CASSLGVYNEQFF	TGTGCCAGCAGCTTAGGGGTCTACAATGAGCAGTTCTTC
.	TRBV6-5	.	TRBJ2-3	CASSATAQHTDTQYF	TGTGCCAGCAGCGCGACAGCGCAGCACACAGATACGCAGTATTTT
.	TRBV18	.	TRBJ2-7	CASSTAPGDQQYF	TGTGCCAGCTCAACAGCGCCAGGGGATCAGCAGTACTTC
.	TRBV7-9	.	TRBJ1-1	CASSLGQIHTEAFF	TGTGCCAGCAGCTTGGGGCAGATTCACACTGAAGCTTTCTTT
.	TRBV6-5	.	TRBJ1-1	CASSYGRLNTEAFF	TGTGCCAGCAGTTACGGCAGGCTGAACACTGAAGCTTTCTTT
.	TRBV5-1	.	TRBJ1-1	CASSRAGLADSEAFF	TGCGCCAGCAGCCGGGCGGGGCTCGCGGACTCTGAAGCTTTCTTT
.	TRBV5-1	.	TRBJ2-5	CASSLPPETQYF	TGCGCCAGCAGCTTGCCCCCAGAGACCCAGTACTTC
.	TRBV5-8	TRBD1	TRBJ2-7	CASSLGQGAYGQYF	TGTGCCAGCAGCTTGGGACAGGGGGCGTACGGGCAGTACTTC
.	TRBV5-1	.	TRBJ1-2	CASSLESPNYGYTF	TGCGCCAGCAGCTTGGAGTCACCCAACTATGGCTACACCTTC
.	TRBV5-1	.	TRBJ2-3	CASSLVGGIADTQYF	TGCGCCAGCAGCCTGGTCGGGGGCATTGCAGATACGCAGTATTTT